The 11 T cell receptor beta chains below all came from one sample that was sequenced in a study of blood T cell repertoires in COVID-19. Only in-frame clones appear in the TCRdb table, and some are missing; sequencing was by immunoSEQ multiplex PCR. The sample includes over 90,000 clones, more than 65% seen only once; the top ten take roughly 4.4%. Specimen: peripheral blood. These receptors all stem from a man aged 60 to 75 with acute or convalescent COVID-19.

This clone appeared once. The rearrangement links TRBV5-4 to TRBJ2-6; a weak D match, TRBD2 (5 bases). The CDR3 has 15 residues. V dropped 4 bases and J dropped 2 bases, with 10 bases sitting between them. From germline, CDR1 is SGHNT and CDR2 YYREEE (reference sequence). CDR3 in DNA: TGTGCCAGCAGCCCACCCGGGGCTGGGGCCAACGTCCTGACTTTC. It yields the protein CASSPPGAGANVLTF.

V usage is TRBV6-2 or TRBV6-3 and J usage is TRBJ1-5; D remains ambiguous. Germline values: CDR1 MNHEY, CDR2 SVGEGT. Trimming took off 2 bases at V and 0 bases at J, with 8 bases between the two ends. The CDR3 runs to 15 residues. The CDR3 is CASSYGQYSNQPQHF. DNA of the CDR3: TGTGCCAGCAGTTACGGCCAGTATAGCAATCAGCCCCAGCATTTT.

The J gene is TRBJ1-1, the V gene TRBV14; D perhaps matches TRBD1 (5 bases). CDR3 length: 15 amino acids. V lost 0 bases, J lost 4 bases, and 12 bases lay in between. Germline V gives CDR1 SGHDN, CDR2 FVKESK. The DNA for the CDR3 is TGTGCCAGCAGCCAAGACGGACGGGGGGGCACTGAAGCTTTCTTT. Encoded protein: CASSQDGRGGTEAFF.

The chain combines TRBV4-3 with TRBJ2-1; D possibly corresponds to TRBD1 (7 bases). The CDR3 is 17 amino acids. Germline V lookup: CDR1 LGHNA, CDR2 YSLEER. V shed 1 base and J shed 4 bases, with 17 bases lying between them. The CDR3 sequence is CASSQAQGGRPYNEQFF. In DNA, the CDR3 is TGCGCCAGCAGCCAAGCCCAGGGGGGAAGACCTTACAATGAGCAGTTCTTC.

V gene TRBV25-1 combines with J gene TRBJ2-7; TRBD2 might be the D (7 bases). Trimming stripped 7 bases from V and 6 bases from J, with 16 bases between. Germline lookup yields CDR1 MGHDK and CDR2 SYGVNS. The CDR3 loop spans 13 amino acids. CDR3 coding DNA: TGTGCCAGCACCTCGGGGGGCTATGGCGAGCAGTACTTC. This encodes CASTSGGYGEQYF.

Worth noting for this clone: The junction departs from germline at one end; a sequencing error may be responsible. The chain couples TRBV7-7 to TRBJ2-3, with TRBD2 matching 8 bases. Germline V gene sequence: CDR1 SSHAT, CDR2 FNYEAQ (reference sequence). This CDR3 is built from 15 residues. DNA of the CDR3: TGTGCTAGCAGCTTAGGGCGGGGGGGCACAGATACGCAGTATTTT. It translates to CASSLGRGGTDTQYF.

The DNA of the CDR3 is TGTGCCAGCAGCTTAGCAGGCGGCCTCCAAGAGACCCAGTACTTC. This codes for CASSLAGGLQETQYF. V gene TRBV7-9 combines with J gene TRBJ2-5; the D is unclear. The CDR3 covers 15 residues. V was shortened by 0 bases and J by 1 base, with 9 bases between the two germline ends. In germline, CDR1 is SEHNR, CDR2 FQNEAQ (reference sequence).

The chain is built from TRBV7-3 and TRBJ2-7; a possible D gene is TRBD1 (5 bases). This CDR3 has 12 amino acids. Trimming cost V 5 bases and J 6 bases, with 11 bases left between them. The V gene's germline CDR1 is SGHTA and CDR2 FQGTGA. CDR3 nucleotide sequence: TGTGCCAGCAGCCAACCTAGGGGCGAGCAGTACTTC. This encodes CASSQPRGEQYF.

The chain employs TRBV2 and TRBJ2-7; the D gene is possibly TRBD2 (6 bases). This CDR3 region has 16 residues. The germline gives CDR1 SNHLY, CDR2 FYNNEI. The V and J ends lost 3 bases and 6 bases respectively, with 21 bases between them. CDR3 bases: TGTGCCAGCAGTGATGGTTCAGGGCCTGTGCGGGGCGAGCAGTACTTC. Protein product: CASSDGSGPVRGEQYF.

This sequence joins TRBV6-5 and TRBJ2-5; D possibly corresponds to TRBD1 (5 bases). V lost 4 bases and J 2 bases, leaving 14 bases between the germline ends. The CDR3 runs 15 residues. CDR1 and CDR2 (germline): MNHEY, SVGAGI. The CDR3 spells CASSSSGLGQETQYF. The CDR3 nucleotides are TGTGCCAGCAGTTCGTCAGGGTTAGGGCAAGAGACCCAGTACTTC.

This rearrangement joins TRBV30 to TRBJ1-5; 7 bases fit TRBD1. Germline values: CDR1 GTSNPN, CDR2 SVGIG (reference sequence). CDR3 size: 15 residues. Trimming took 0 bases from V and 0 from J; bases not matched to a gene: 2. The CDR3, as DNA: TGTGCCTGGAGTGTTGGGACAGCTAGCAATCAGCCCCAGCATTTT. It translates to CAWSVGTASNQPQHF.